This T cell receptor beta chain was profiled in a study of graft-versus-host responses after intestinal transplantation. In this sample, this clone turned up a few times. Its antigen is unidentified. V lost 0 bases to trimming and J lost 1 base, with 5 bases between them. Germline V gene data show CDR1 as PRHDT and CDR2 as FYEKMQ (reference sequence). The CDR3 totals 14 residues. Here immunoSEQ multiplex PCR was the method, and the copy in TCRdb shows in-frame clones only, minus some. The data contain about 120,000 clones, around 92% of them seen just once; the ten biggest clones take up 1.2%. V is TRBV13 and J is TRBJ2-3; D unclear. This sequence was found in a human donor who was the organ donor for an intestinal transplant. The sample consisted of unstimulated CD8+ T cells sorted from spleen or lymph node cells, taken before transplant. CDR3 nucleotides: TGTGCCAGCAGCTTAGGGACCCGCACAGATACGCAGTATTTT. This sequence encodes CASSLGTRTDTQYF.